These 19 T cell receptor beta chains came from one sample sequenced in a study of neurological immune-mediated disorders. TCRdb passed the 5' RACE reads through MiXCR, listing each CDR3 protein once. The sample yields fewer than 20,000 distinct CDR3 sequences, roughly 15% seen once. Source material: PBMCs. Receptors were obtained from a man in his 60s with HTLV-1-associated myelopathy (HAM/TSP).

This clonotype was recorded many times. A read error is possible here, since a much larger clone lies one base away. This sequence joins TRBV12-3 or TRBV12-4 and TRBJ2-3; D possibly corresponds to TRBD1 (5 bases). There are 13 residues in the CDR3. CDR3 region: CASRSKGADMQYF. CDR3 in DNA: TGTGCCAGCAGGTCAAAAGGGGCAGATATGCAGTATTTT.

This clonotype was recorded many times. The chain employs TRBV10-3 and TRBJ2-1, with D perhaps being TRBD1 or TRBD2 (5 bases each). From germline, CDR1 is ENHRY and CDR2 SYGVKD. The V end was cut by 4 bases, the J end by 8 bases, with 6 bases between. CDR3 length equals 11 residues. The CDR3 protein is CAISGGDEQFF. The CDR3 DNA is TGTGCCATCAGTGGAGGGGATGAGCAGTTCTTC.

The chain carries TRBV15 and TRBJ2-1; 10 positions agree with TRBD1. There are 14 residues in the CDR3. Germline CDR1 reads LNHNV; CDR2 reads YYDKDF (reference sequence). Unmatched junction bases numbered 2, after V lost 1 base and J lost 8 bases. The CDR3 here is CATSRGQGADEQFF. For the CDR3, the DNA is TGTGCCACCAGCAGAGGACAGGGGGCCGATGAGCAGTTCTTC.

In this sample, this clonotype turned up many times. The V gene is TRBV29-1, the J gene TRBJ2-7, with D tentatively TRBD1 (6 bases). V was shortened by 6 bases and J by 5 bases, with 17 bases between the two germline ends. This CDR3 has 13 amino acids. Germline V gives CDR1 SQVTM, CDR2 ANQGSEA. CDR3: CSVVRDTKNEQYF. CDR3 nucleotides: TGCAGCGTCGTCCGGGACACCAAGAACGAGCAGTACTTC.

This clonotype was seen ten or more times. The chain links TRBV6-5 to TRBJ1-6; 8 positions agree with TRBD1. Germline CDR1 MNHEY, CDR2 SVGAGI. J was trimmed by 7 bases and V by 2 bases; bases with no gene match: 10. This CDR3 is 17 amino acids long. CDR3 DNA sequence: TGTGCCAGCAGTTACCAAAGAAGGACAGGGTGGAATTCACCCCTCCACTTT. Encoded protein: CASSYQRRTGWNSPLHF.

As to this clonotype: A clone one base away is much larger, so this may be a read error. The rearrangement joins TRBV5-1 to TRBJ1-1; unclear D gene. The CDR3 totals 15 residues. The germline V and J ends were trimmed by 4 bases and 1 base, with 14 bases remaining between them. The germline CDR1 and CDR2 sequences are SGHRS and YFSETQ. The CDR3 bases are TGCGCCAGCAGCAAGGAAACCTTGGGGAACACTGAAGCTTTCTTT. Translated, it gives CASSKETLGNTEAFF.

This clonotype was recorded many times. This chain joins TRBV10-3 and TRBJ2-5; no clear D. Germline V gene sequence: CDR1 ENHRY, CDR2 SYGVKD. This CDR3 spans 15 amino acids. V was shortened by 2 bases and J by 1 base, with 11 bases between the two germline ends. CDR3 loop: CAISEPTRVQETQYF. The CDR3 coding sequence is TGTGCCATCAGTGAGCCCACAAGAGTCCAAGAGACCCAGTACTTC.

This clonotype was found many times. The chain carries TRBV14 and TRBJ1-2, with 9 positions matching TRBD1. This CDR3 comprises 16 residues. V shed 4 bases and J 6 bases; nucleotides not matched to a gene: 12. CDR1 SGHDN and CDR2 FVKESK come from the germline V gene. CDR3 bases: TGTGCCAGCAGCCGAATTTTCGGACAGGGGAAGGATGGCTACACCTTC. This encodes CASSRIFGQGKDGYTF.

This clonotype was recorded many times. This chain uses TRBV2 with TRBJ2-7; maybe TRBD1 (7 bases). The germline gives CDR1 SNHLY, CDR2 FYNNEI. V lost 2 bases and J 7 bases, leaving 9 bases between the germline ends. The CDR3 covers 12 residues. Here the CDR3 reads CASSEQGGEQYF. Written as DNA, the CDR3 is TGTGCCAGCAGTGAACAGGGGGGAGAGCAGTACTTC.

This clonotype has a count of ten or more. The V call is TRBV12-3 or TRBV12-4, the J call TRBJ1-5, with D unclear. The ends were cut back, 3 bases at V and 4 bases at J, with 13 bases in the middle. This CDR3 is 15 amino acids long. Here the CDR3 DNA reads TGTGCCAGCAGTTTGGGGAACCTTTATAATCAGCCCCAGCATTTT. Residues: CASSLGNLYNQPQHF.

As regards this clonotype: A junction end diverges from the germline sequence, so it may reflect a read error. The chain couples TRBV5-1 to TRBJ1-3, with 10 bases that match TRBD1. The CDR3 runs 16 residues. Per germline, CDR1 SGHRS and CDR2 YFSETQ. In nucleotides, the CDR3 is TGCGCCAGCAGCCCCCTCGGGACAGGGGCAGGAAACAGCATATATTTT. This translates into CASSPLGTGAGNSIYF.

This clonotype appeared many times. The V gene is TRBV7-9, the J gene TRBJ1-1; weak D call: TRBD1 (6 bases). V was clipped by 3 bases and J by 2 bases, with 7 bases between them. This CDR3 has 13 residues. CDR1 and CDR2 (germline): SEHNR, FQNEAQ (reference sequence). The CDR3 DNA reads TGTGCCAGCAGCTTGGACAGCAACACTGAAGCTTTCTTT. It yields the protein CASSLDSNTEAFF.

Of note for this clonotype: A read error is possible here, since a much larger clone lies one base away. The rearrangement joins TRBV13 to TRBJ1-2, with D hard to call. The CDR3 extends over 12 amino acids. V lost 3 bases and J 6 bases, leaving 8 bases between the germline ends. Germline CDR1 reads PRHDT; CDR2 reads FYEKMQ (reference sequence). CDR3 residues: CASSFDTHGYTF. In DNA form, the CDR3 reads TGTGCCAGCAGCTTTGACACTCATGGCTACACCTTC.

The sample holds many counts of this clonotype. The J gene is TRBJ2-3, the V gene TRBV20-1; D is unclear. Germline CDR1 is DFQATT and CDR2 is SNEGSKA (reference sequence). Trimming removed 0 bases from V and 11 bases from J, with 18 bases in between. The CDR3 has 14 amino acids. The CDR3: CSARDEATPTGQYF. CDR3 nucleotides: TGCAGTGCTAGAGATGAGGCGACGCCCACGGGGCAGTATTTT.

There are many counts of this clonotype. This rearrangement joins TRBV18 to TRBJ1-5; 8 bases are shared with TRBD1. The CDR3 is made up of 16 amino acids. CDR1 and CDR2 from the germline V gene are KGHSH and LQKENI. The J segment lost 0 bases and the V segment lost 4 bases, leaving 5 bases of the junction unmatched. For the CDR3, the DNA is TGTGCCAGCTCACTCAGGACAGGGAATAGCAATCAGCCCCAGCATTTT. As protein: CASSLRTGNSNQPQHF.

This clonotype was seen many times. V and J are TRBV29-1 and TRBJ1-2, with 8 nucleotides matching TRBD1. This CDR3 region has 12 residues. V dropped 6 bases and J dropped 10; count of bases not matched to a gene: 10. Germline V gene data show CDR1 as SQVTM and CDR2 as ANQGSEA. The CDR3 DNA is TGCAGCGTGGCCACCGGGACAGGAGACTACACCTTC. Its translation: CSVATGTGDYTF.

This clonotype has ten or more counts. The chain carries TRBV5-5 and TRBJ1-3, with 8 bases identical to TRBD1. Germline V gene sequence: CDR1 SGHKS, CDR2 YYEKEE (reference sequence). V lost 4 bases, J lost 0 bases, and 3 bases stayed unmatched. This CDR3 is 15 amino acids long. The CDR3 loop reads CASSRTGNSGNTIYF. The CDR3 DNA is TGTGCCAGCAGCCGGACAGGGAACTCTGGAAACACCATATATTTT.

This clonotype is labeled as medium-sized. J is TRBJ1-1 and V is TRBV5-6; D is unclear. The V end lost 5 bases, the J end lost 2 bases, and 13 bases lay between the germline ends. Germline loops: CDR1 SGHDT, CDR2 YYEEEE. The CDR3 runs 14 residues. The CDR3 nucleotides read TGTGCCAGCAGATCTCGTACAGAAAACACTGAAGCTTTCTTT. This encodes CASRSRTENTEAFF.

This clonotype was counted ten times or more. The chain recombines TRBV2 with TRBJ1-5; TRBD1 might be the D (5 bases). Germline V gives CDR1 SNHLY, CDR2 FYNNEI. The CDR3 spans 16 residues. Trimming left V 5 bases short and J 0 bases short, with 14 bases between. The CDR3 sequence: CASSLPAGTSNQPQHF. In DNA, the CDR3 is TGTGCCAGCAGTCTCCCTGCAGGGACTAGCAATCAGCCCCAGCATTTT.